Listed below are T cell receptor beta chains from one sample, sequenced in a study of cytomegalovirus exposure and HLA in healthy donors. Only in-frame clones appear in the TCRdb table, and some are missing; sequencing was by immunoSEQ multiplex PCR. The sample carries about 52,000 clones, about 73% recorded once. The sequenced sample consisted of PBMCs. These TCRs come from a man aged 18 to 35 in good health and CMV-seronegative. The CDR3 runs from the conserved cysteine through the conserved F or W. The order of the fields is J gene, D gene, V gene, clone size, CDR3 length, CDR3 DNA, CDR3 protein. A D gene is named only where the DNA matches it firmly. Clone sizes are given selectively: once, few, many, or a class where the clone is expanded.

j_gene: TRBJ2-2; d_gene: TRBD2; v_gene: TRBV9; abundance: NA; len: 16; CDR3nt: TGTGCCAGCAGCCCGCGGGAGCGGACGAACACCGGGGAGCTGTTTTTT; CDR3aa: CASSPRERTNTGELFF
j_gene: TRBJ1-4; d_gene: NA; v_gene: TRBV6-6; abundance: NA; len: 15; CDR3nt: TGTGCCAGCAGCCCCGGGTCTGGAGGGAATGAAAAACTGTTTTTT; CDR3aa: CASSPGSGGNEKLFF
j_gene: TRBJ2-1; d_gene: TRBD1; v_gene: TRBV29-1; abundance: NA; len: 13; CDR3nt: TGCAGCGTTGAGACAGGGGCAGGTAATGAGCAGTTCTTC; CDR3aa: CSVETGAGNEQFF
j_gene: TRBJ2-7; d_gene: TRBD1; v_gene: TRBV10-3; abundance: once; len: 14; CDR3nt: TGTGCCATCAGTGGGACAGGGTTACCCTACGAGCAGTACTTC; CDR3aa: CAISGTGLPYEQYF
j_gene: TRBJ2-7; d_gene: NA; v_gene: TRBV5-1; abundance: NA; len: 15; CDR3nt: TGCGCCAGCAGTCCGATGACATCAGGAATATACGAGCAGTACTTC; CDR3aa: CASSPMTSGIYEQYF
j_gene: TRBJ2-1; d_gene: TRBD2; v_gene: TRBV28; abundance: NA; len: 14; CDR3nt: TGTGCCAGCATCGCTAGCGGGAAGTACAATGAGCAGTTCTTC; CDR3aa: CASIASGKYNEQFF
j_gene: TRBJ1-5; d_gene: NA; v_gene: TRBV15; abundance: NA; len: 14; CDR3nt: TGTGCCACCAGCAGAGAACAGGTGAGGCAGCCCCAGCATTTT; CDR3aa: CATSREQVRQPQHF
j_gene: TRBJ1-1; d_gene: NA; v_gene: TRBV7-2; abundance: NA; len: 13; CDR3nt: TGTGCCAGCAGCTTAGGGCAGGGTCGGAATGCTTTCTTT; CDR3aa: CASSLGQGRNAFF
j_gene: TRBJ1-3; d_gene: TRBD1; v_gene: TRBV28; abundance: NA; len: 16; CDR3nt: TGTGCCAGCAGTCCGCGGTCGGGACAGGGTGGAAACACCATATATTTT; CDR3aa: CASSPRSGQGGNTIYF
j_gene: TRBJ2-1; d_gene: TRBD2; v_gene: TRBV28; abundance: NA; len: 14; CDR3nt: TGTGCCAGCAGTCCCGGACTAGCGGCACATGAGCAGTTCTTC; CDR3aa: CASSPGLAAHEQFF